The rows below give T cell receptor beta chains drawn from one sample of a study of human T cells and chemical hapten exposure. Each CDR3 protein is one row after TCRdb ran MiXCR on the RACE reads. The table shows under 450,000 distinct CDR3 sequences, with roughly 4.8% occurring only once. The sequencing here drew on whole blood, taken in connection with sensitization to the hapten diphenylcyclopropenone (DPC). Receptors originate from a woman aged 50 to 65 with alopecia areata. Some clones in this sample may be carry-over from other donors' samples. Both conserved end residues are part of each CDR3. Fields, in order: J gene, clone size, V gene, D gene, CDR3 DNA, CDR3 protein. A D gene is named only where the DNA matches it firmly. The size field is filled for only some rows; it gives once, few, many or a size class.

TRBJ1-5,many,TRBV12-3/TRBV12-4,NA,TGTGCCAGCAGTTTGGGGGGGGATCTTCAGCCCCAGCATTTT,CASSLGGDLQPQHF
TRBJ2-5,many,TRBV27,NA,TGTGCCAGCAGCCCGATAGGCGGCAGGGACCAAGAGACCCAGTACTTC,CASSPIGGRDQETQYF
TRBJ1-2,many,TRBV6-6,NA,TGTGCCAGCAGTTATCAAACAGGGTATGGCTACACCTTC,CASSYQTGYGYTF
TRBJ1-5,many,TRBV12-5,NA,TGTGCTAGTGGTTTGGTAGGACAGCCCCAGCATTTT,CASGLVGQPQHF
TRBJ2-5,NA,TRBV12-3/TRBV12-4,NA,TGTGCCAGCAGAGCGCGTTCGTACCAAGAGACCCAGTACTTC,CASRARSYQETQYF
TRBJ1-2,many,TRBV24-1,NA,TGTGCCACCAGTAAGGACTATGGCTACACCTTC,CATSKDYGYTF
TRBJ1-5,few,TRBV30,NA,TGTGCCTGGGACAGCGGCAATCAGCCCCAGCATTTT,CAWDSGNQPQHF
TRBJ2-3,NA,TRBV12-3/TRBV12-4,TRBD2,TGTGCCAGCAGTCCCCGGACTAGCGGGGGTTTCACAGATACGCAGTATTTT,CASSPRTSGGFTDTQYF
TRBJ2-3,many,TRBV7-2,TRBD1,TGTGCCAGCAGCCCGGACAGGGGACCAGATACGCAGTATTTT,CASSPDRGPDTQYF
TRBJ1-1,many,TRBV10-1,NA,TGCGCCAGCAGTGATTCGAGACCGGACACTGAAGCTTTCTTT,CASSDSRPDTEAFF
TRBJ2-6,NA,TRBV11-2,NA,TGTGCCAGCAGCTTAGCCGCCCGGGGAAACTCTGGGGCCAACGTCCTGACTTTC,CASSLAARGNSGANVLTF
TRBJ1-2,NA,TRBV10-3,TRBD1,TGTGCCATCAGTCCTCCGGGACAGATCTATGGCTACACCTTC,CAISPPGQIYGYTF
TRBJ1-1,many,TRBV5-1,TRBD1,TGCGCCAGCAAATCTACGGACAGGGGGAAAGCTGAAGCTTTCTTT,CASKSTDRGKAEAFF
TRBJ1-5,many,TRBV4-3,NA,TGCGCCAGCAGCCAAGCTCCTGGTCAGCCCCAGCATTTT,CASSQAPGQPQHF
TRBJ2-3,few,TRBV12-3/TRBV12-4,NA,TGTGCCAGCAGGGGTCAGGGGGGAGAGTTCTCTAGCACAGATACGCAGTATTTT,CASRGQGGEFSSTDTQYF
TRBJ1-1,NA,TRBV29-1,NA,TGCAGCGCGGGCCACACTGAAGCTTTCTTT,CSAGHTEAFF
TRBJ2-1,NA,TRBV5-1,NA,TGCGCCAGCCGCCCCCCGGGAGCCTACAATGAGCAGTTCTTC,CASRPPGAYNEQFF
TRBJ2-7,many,TRBV4-1,NA,TGCGCCAGCAGCCAAGATATTGCAAAGAGCTACGAGCAGTACTTC,CASSQDIAKSYEQYF
TRBJ2-1,many,TRBV7-8,TRBD2,TGTGCCAGCAGCTACAGCGGCGGGGGGGCGCCGGGGGAGCAGTTCTTC,CASSYSGGGAPGEQFF
TRBJ2-2,NA,TRBV6-2/TRBV6-3,NA,TGTGCCAGCAGTTACGGGTCAGGGGACACCGGGGAGCTGTTTTTT,CASSYGSGDTGELFF
TRBJ2-3,many,TRBV6-2/TRBV6-3,NA,TGTGCCAGCACCAGAGGGACCGCAGAGCAGTATTTT,CASTRGTAEQYF
TRBJ2-1,NA,TRBV20-1,NA,TGCAGTGCTAGAGATAGGCGGGAAGTCCACAATGAGCAGTTCTTC,CSARDRREVHNEQFF
TRBJ1-2,many,TRBV12-3/TRBV12-4,NA,TGTGCCAGCAGTCACTATCTGGGGGGTCGGAGCTATGGCTACACCTTC,CASSHYLGGRSYGYTF
TRBJ2-3,few,TRBV11-2,NA,TGTGCCAGCAGCTTAGATCCCCAGGATACGCAGTATTTT,CASSLDPQDTQYF
TRBJ1-2,many,TRBV9,NA,TGTGCCAGCAGCCCCCGAGGGGGGGCCTTTGGCTACACCTTC,CASSPRGGAFGYTF
TRBJ2-3,many,TRBV27,TRBD2,TGTGCCAGCAGTCTAGCGGGGGCCGGCACAGATACGCAGTATTTT,CASSLAGAGTDTQYF
TRBJ2-4,few,TRBV5-4,NA,TGTGCCAGCAGCTTGGGAGCAGGGGTGGCGGCCAAAAACATTCAGTACTTC,CASSLGAGVAAKNIQYF
TRBJ1-3,NA,TRBV6-1,NA,TGTGCCAGCAGTGGAAAGGCTTACTCTGGAAACACCATATATTTT,CASSGKAYSGNTIYF
TRBJ2-7,many,TRBV7-6,NA,TGTGCCAGCAGTAAGGGGACCTCCTACGAGCAGTACTTC,CASSKGTSYEQYF
TRBJ1-4,few,TRBV5-1,TRBD1,TGCGCCAGCAGCTCTTCAGGGGGCGACGGTGAAAAACTGTTTTTT,CASSSSGGDGEKLFF
TRBJ2-7,many,TRBV2,NA,TGTGCCAGCAGCGTACCGAGGGGACCCGCCTACGAGCAGTACTTC,CASSVPRGPAYEQYF
TRBJ2-7,NA,TRBV3-1,NA,TGTGCCAGCAGCCAAGACGCAGGACCTACGGAGCAGTACTTC,CASSQDAGPTEQYF
TRBJ2-3,NA,TRBV4-3,NA,TGCGCCAGCAGCCAAGGCACTAGTCCTAGCACAGATACGCAGTATTTT,CASSQGTSPSTDTQYF
TRBJ1-3,many,TRBV7-9,NA,TGTGCCAGCAGTTCAGGGAACACCATATATTTT,CASSSGNTIYF
TRBJ1-6,many,TRBV20-1,TRBD1,TGCAGTGCTAGACAGGGGGCGACGTCCTATAATTCACCCCTCCACTTT,CSARQGATSYNSPLHF
TRBJ2-3,many,TRBV5-1,NA,TGCGCCAGCAGCTTGTGGCAGGGGCGGGATACGCAGTATTTT,CASSLWQGRDTQYF
TRBJ2-1,NA,TRBV3-1,NA,TGTGCCAGCAGCCAAGGGCCCGTCAGTACGGGGGGCAGTAATGAGCAGTTCTTC,CASSQGPVSTGGSNEQFF
TRBJ1-3,many,TRBV4-2,NA,TGTGCCAGCAGCCCGGCAAGGGACTCTGGAAACACCATATATTTT,CASSPARDSGNTIYF
TRBJ1-1,many,TRBV5-5,NA,TGTGCCAGCAGCTTGGGACTTGAAGCTTTCTTT,CASSLGLEAFF
TRBJ2-1,many,TRBV7-9,NA,TGTGCCAGCAGCCCCGACCTTGCCAATGAGCAGTTCTTC,CASSPDLANEQFF